The 2 T cell receptor beta chains listed next were all sequenced from one sample in a study of shared clonotypes between healthy human individuals. Some clones are missing from TCRdb's copy, which holds only in-frame ones; the method was immunoSEQ multiplex PCR. Counted here are around 500,000 clones, 65% to 80% occurring once; the ten biggest clones make up around 12%. The source material was PBMCs. The receptors were sampled from a woman aged 35 to 49 in good health. Some clones in this sample may be carry-over from other donors' samples.

CDR3 DNA sequence: TGTGCCTGGAGTAAAGCGGGAGTGTTACAAGAGACCCAGTACTTC. Encoded protein: CAWSKAGVLQETQYF. The genes are TRBV30 and TRBJ2-5; TRBD2 aligns across 8 bases. V dropped 2 bases and J dropped 2; count of bases not matched to a gene: 7. CDR1 GTSNPN and CDR2 SVGIG come from the germline V gene (reference sequence). The CDR3 is made up of 15 amino acids.

The chain uses TRBV5-1 and TRBJ2-5; D is uncertain. This CDR3 has 13 amino acids. Germline values: CDR1 SGHRS, CDR2 YFSETQ. Trimming took off 1 base at V and 2 bases at J, with 6 bases between the two ends. The CDR3 DNA sequence: TGCGCCAGCAGCTTGTGGGATCAAGAGACCCAGTACTTC. This gives the protein CASSLWDQETQYF.